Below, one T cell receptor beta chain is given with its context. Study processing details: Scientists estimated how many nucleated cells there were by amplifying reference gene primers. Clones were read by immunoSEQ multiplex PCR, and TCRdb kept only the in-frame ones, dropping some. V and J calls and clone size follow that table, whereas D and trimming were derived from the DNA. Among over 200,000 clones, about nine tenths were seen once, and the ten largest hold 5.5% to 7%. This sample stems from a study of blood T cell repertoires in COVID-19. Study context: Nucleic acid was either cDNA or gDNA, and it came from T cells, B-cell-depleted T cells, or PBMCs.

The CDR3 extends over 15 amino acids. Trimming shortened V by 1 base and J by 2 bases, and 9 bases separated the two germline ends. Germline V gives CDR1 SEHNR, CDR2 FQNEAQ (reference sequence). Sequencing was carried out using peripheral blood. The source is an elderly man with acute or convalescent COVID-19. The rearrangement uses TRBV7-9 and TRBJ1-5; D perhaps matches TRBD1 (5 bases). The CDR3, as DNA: TGTGCCAGCAGCTTAGGGGGCAGAGGCAATCAGCCCCAGCATTTT. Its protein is CASSLGGRGNQPQHF.